These 21 T cell receptor beta chains were sequenced from one sample in a study of blood T cell repertoires in COVID-19. The assay was immunoSEQ multiplex PCR, and TCRdb's table has in-frame clones only and misses some. The sample yields 200,000 to 250,000 clones, 88% seen once. The specimen was PBMCs or T cells enriched from blood (not recorded which). The receptor set was obtained from a woman between 50 and 59 years old with acute COVID-19.

The gene calls are TRBV6-6 and TRBJ2-1; 8 positions match TRBD2. The CDR3 loop spans 15 amino acids. Germline V CDR1 and CDR2: MNHNY, SVGAGI (reference sequence). Trimming removed 6 bases from V and 4 bases from J; junction bases left unmatched: 8. DNA of the CDR3: TGTGCCAGCAGCCAACGGGGGGGAGGGTACAATGAGCAGTTCTTC. It yields the protein CASSQRGGGYNEQFF.

The chain links TRBV25-1 to TRBJ2-7; TRBD1 aligns across 7 bases. Germline V gene sequence: CDR1 MGHDK, CDR2 SYGVNS. V was pared by 6 bases and J by 2 bases, with 7 bases of the junction left unmatched. The CDR3 has 14 amino acids. CDR3 sequence: CASRPYRGTYEQYF. CDR3 nucleotide sequence: TGTGCCAGCAGACCCTACAGGGGCACCTACGAGCAGTACTTC.

V and J are TRBV5-6 and TRBJ2-2, with TRBD2 matching over 10 bases. V dropped 0 bases and J dropped 4; count of bases not matched to a gene: 6. Looked up from germline, CDR1 is SGHDT and CDR2 is YYEEEE. The CDR3 spans 17 residues. This chain's CDR3 is CASSLGLAGVGTGELFF. CDR3 DNA: TGTGCCAGCAGCTTGGGGCTAGCGGGAGTTGGCACCGGGGAGCTGTTTTTT.

The J gene is TRBJ1-2, the V gene TRBV28; the D gene is possibly TRBD1 (6 bases). The V and J ends lost 2 bases and 8 bases respectively, with 9 bases between them. This CDR3 spans 12 amino acids. Germline assignment: CDR1 MDHEN and CDR2 SYDVKM. The CDR3 bases are TGTGCCAGCAGTTTACCGCAGGGGGGCTACACCTTC. Translating it yields CASSLPQGGYTF.

The genes are TRBV5-1 and TRBJ2-2, with 14 bases that match TRBD2. CDR3 length: 15 residues. Germline assignment: CDR1 SGHRS and CDR2 YFSETQ. With V trimmed by 7 bases and J by 8 bases, 7 bases remained unmatched. CDR3 nucleotides: TGCGCCAGCGAAGGACTAGCGGGAGGAGATGGGGAGCTGTTTTTT. It yields the protein CASEGLAGGDGELFF. The entire variable domain, with the rest obtained from reference TRBV5-1 and TRBJ2-2, is as follows: KAGVTQTPRYLIKTRGQQVTLSCSPISGHRSVSWYQQTPGQGLQFLFEYFSETQRNKGNFPGRFSGRQFSNSRSEMNVSTLELGDSALYLCASEGLAGGDGELFFGEGSRLTVL.

The chain recombines TRBV29-1 with TRBJ2-3; no firm D call. The germline V and J ends were trimmed by 8 bases and 4 bases, with 16 bases remaining between them. This CDR3 contains 13 residues. From germline, CDR1 is SQVTM and CDR2 ANQGSEA. CDR3 amino acids: CSSVGVVADTQYF. Here the CDR3 DNA reads TGCAGCTCCGTCGGTGTAGTCGCAGATACGCAGTATTTT.

CDR3: CATSRDLSGSGNTIYF. The DNA of the CDR3 is TGTGCCACCAGCAGAGATTTATCGGGGTCTGGAAACACCATATATTTT. The genes are TRBV15 and TRBJ1-3; no definite D call. CDR1 and CDR2 from the germline V gene are LNHNV and YYDKDF (reference sequence). Trimming left V 0 bases short and J 1 base short, with 10 bases between. This CDR3 region has 16 residues.

The J gene is TRBJ2-1, the V gene TRBV11-3; 10 bases match TRBD2. The V gene end was trimmed by 5 bases and the J gene end by 4 bases; junction bases not matched to a gene: 17. CDR3 length: 19 residues. CDR1 and CDR2 from the germline V gene are SGHNT and YENEEA. The CDR3 spells CASSVASGRVVGSYNEQFF. As DNA, the CDR3 is TGTGCCAGCAGCGTAGCTAGCGGGAGAGTCGTCGGCTCGTACAATGAGCAGTTCTTC.

The V and J genes are TRBV6-5 and TRBJ1-6, with 7 bases matching TRBD1. V lost 7 bases and J lost 7; bases outside the gene matches: 7. The CDR3 is 14 amino acids. Germline CDR1 is MNHEY and CDR2 is SVGAGI. DNA for the CDR3: TGTGCCAGCACCAAGGGGGCGAGGAATTCACCCCTCCACTTT. It yields the protein CASTKGARNSPLHF.

This chain connects TRBV28 to TRBJ2-7; D might be TRBD1 (6 bases). CDR3 length: 13 residues. V lost 3 bases, J lost 3 bases, and 9 bases lay in between. Germline assignment: CDR1 MDHEN and CDR2 SYDVKM. CDR3 loop: CASSFVQGYEQYF. The DNA of the CDR3 is TGTGCCAGCAGTTTTGTACAGGGCTACGAGCAGTACTTC.

This chain uses TRBV5-5 with TRBJ1-3; no clear D gene. Germline CDR1 reads SGHKS; CDR2 reads YYEKEE (reference sequence). Deletions cut 2 bases from V and 4 bases from J, with 10 bases between. This CDR3 is 14 amino acids long. CDR3 sequence reads: CASSFEYPGNTIYF. For the CDR3, the DNA is TGTGCCAGCAGCTTCGAGTATCCCGGAAACACCATATATTTT.

The V call is TRBV7-9, the J call TRBJ1-2; D unresolved. V was trimmed by 3 bases and J by 6 bases, leaving 20 bases between them. CDR1 SEHNR and CDR2 FQNEAQ come from the germline V gene (reference sequence). This CDR3 region has 16 residues. CDR3 protein: CASSLAAAKFQDGYTF. CDR3 in DNA: TGTGCCAGCAGCTTGGCGGCAGCAAAGTTCCAAGATGGCTACACCTTC.

The chain couples TRBV18 to TRBJ2-7, with D uncertain. The CDR3 runs to 14 residues. Trimming took off 2 bases at V and 0 bases at J, with 8 bases between the two ends. From germline, CDR1 is KGHSH and CDR2 LQKENI. This CDR3 is CASSPSRSSYEQYF. The CDR3 DNA follows: TGTGCCAGCTCACCATCCCGGAGCTCCTACGAGCAGTACTTC.

This clone was observed once. The chain carries TRBV5-1 and TRBJ2-3, with 7 nucleotides matching TRBD1. CDR1 is SGHRS, CDR2 YFSETQ, per germline. The length of the CDR3 is 14 residues. J was trimmed by 4 bases and V by 4 bases; bases with no gene match: 6. CDR3 nucleotide sequence: TGCGCCAGCAGCCTGACAGGGAGAGCAGATACGCAGTATTTT. This codes for CASSLTGRADTQYF.

V is TRBV5-1 and J is TRBJ2-1, with D perhaps TRBD1 (6 bases). Trimming cost V 4 bases and J 2 bases, with 22 bases left between them. This CDR3 has 18 residues. From germline, CDR1 is SGHRS and CDR2 YFSETQ. The CDR3 protein is CASSPPRTGSPPYNEQFF. CDR3 DNA: TGCGCCAGCAGCCCCCCCCGAACAGGGAGCCCTCCCTACAATGAGCAGTTCTTC.

The chain has TRBV12-3 or TRBV12-4 and TRBJ2-5; D not certain. The CDR3 loop spans 13 amino acids. V was pared by 8 bases and J by 2 bases, with 12 bases between. The CDR3 bases are TGTGCCAGCCAGTTGTATAATCAAGAGACCCAGTACTTC. This gives the protein CASQLYNQETQYF.

This chain connects TRBV28 to TRBJ2-1; possibly TRBD2 for D (6 bases). The CDR3 extends over 15 amino acids. CDR1 is MDHEN, CDR2 SYDVKM, per germline. V was pared by 5 bases and J by 2 bases, with 13 bases between. CDR3 sequence: CASSRELRPYNEQFF. As DNA, the CDR3 is TGTGCCAGCAGTCGGGAGTTGCGACCCTACAATGAGCAGTTCTTC.

Here the CDR3 DNA reads TGTGCCAGCAGCTTATCAACCCAGGCGTCGAACACCGGGGAGCTGTTTTTT. It yields the protein CASSLSTQASNTGELFF. The chain joins TRBV7-9 to TRBJ2-2; the D is unclear. From germline, CDR1 is SEHNR and CDR2 FQNEAQ (reference sequence). Trimming removed 2 bases from V and 0 bases from J, with 13 bases in between. The CDR3 loop spans 17 amino acids.

The count of this clone is one. The J gene is TRBJ1-5, the V gene TRBV29-1; D perhaps matches TRBD1 (5 bases). The germline V gene encodes CDR1 SQVTM and CDR2 ANQGSEA. The CDR3 contains 13 residues. V was cut by 4 bases and J by 5 bases, with 12 bases left in between. The CDR3 spells CSVVVSGDQPQHF. In nucleotides, the CDR3 is TGCAGCGTTGTCGTGTCGGGGGATCAGCCCCAGCATTTT.

The chain links TRBV6-6 to TRBJ2-7; 8 bases fit TRBD1. CDR1 and CDR2 from the germline V gene are MNHNY and SVGAGI (reference sequence). V lost 5 bases and J lost 0; bases outside the gene matches: 9. The CDR3 totals 16 residues. The chain's CDR3 is CASSKRQGSNSYEQYF. The DNA of the CDR3 is TGTGCCAGCAGTAAAAGACAGGGGAGCAACTCCTACGAGCAGTACTTC.

The rearrangement uses TRBV21-1 and TRBJ2-1; TRBD2 is the table's D call and was not checked against the DNA. TRBV21-1 is deemed a pseudogene. This CDR3 contains 16 residues. The CDR3 bases are TGTGCCAGCAGCAAAGTGAGCGGGAGCTCCTACAATGAGCAGTTCTTC. This gives the protein CASSKVSGSSYNEQFF.